The source of this T cell receptor (beta chain) is a study of blood T cell repertoires in COVID-19. About the research overall: Sites across the United States, Italy and Spain contributed samples from acute and convalescent COVID-19.

In the study's own analysis: By means of reference gene primer amplification, nucleated cell counts were estimated. Assay used: immunoSEQ multiplex PCR; TCRdb lists only in-frame clones, some missing. That table gives V, J and clone size, and the DNA gave D and trimming. The data contain around 170,000 clones, around four fifths of them singletons. CDR1 is SEHNR, CDR2 FQNEAQ, per germline (reference sequence). Trimming pared 5 bases from V and 8 bases from J, leaving 22 bases between. CDR3 length equals 16 residues. The gene calls are TRBV7-9 and TRBJ2-1, with D tentatively TRBD2 (6 bases). Input material: peripheral blood. This TCR came from a man aged 65 to 79 who had recovered from COVID-19. CDR3 in DNA: TGTGCCAGCAGCACCATGGAGGGGCTTGGAGGCTATGAGCAGTTCTTC. Translating it yields CASSTMEGLGGYEQFF.